This T cell receptor beta chain was recorded in a study of cytomegalovirus exposure and HLA in healthy donors. Findings of the study overall: Later analysis demonstrated an association between a missense DCLRE1C variant and TCR beta V- and J-gene trimming. The study found most TCR sequences rare, yet found some public TCRs in many donors. Previously analyzed data showed that most TCR beta V segments were productive at a frequency of about 87% or about 30%.

The CDR3 has 12 amino acids. Primers for the PCR totalled 60 Vbeta and 13 Jbeta. Assay: immunoSEQ multiplex PCR; the TCRdb copy retains only in-frame clones and omits some. The sample lists 100,000 or so clones, about 70% occurring once. In regard to this clone: Its cognate antigen is unknown.

V gene TRBV21-1 combines with J gene TRBJ1-2. TRBV21-1 is deemed a pseudogene. This receptor was taken from a man in his fifties or sixties in good health and CMV-seropositive. The sample comprised PBMCs. CDR3 region: CATYLAAEGYTF. For the CDR3, the DNA is TGTGCCACCTACCTGGCGGCGGAAGGCTACACCTTC.